This is a list of T cell receptor beta chains from one sample in a study of CD8+ T cells in alopecia areata. TCRdb keeps only in-frame clones here, not all; method: immunoSEQ multiplex PCR. The repertoire consists of 150,000 or so clones, with 86% occurring once and the leading ten covering roughly an eighth. The specimen comprised CD8+ T cells sorted from blood, sampled at week 4, from a patient treated with tofacitinib. The receptors were sampled from a human donor with alopecia areata. The CDR3 runs from the conserved cysteine through the conserved F or W. The order of the fields is J gene, V gene, clone size, D gene, CDR3 protein, CDR3 DNA. A D gene is named only where the DNA matches it firmly. Expanded clones get a size class; other rows say once, few or many, or leave the size out.

j_call: TRBJ2-5
v_call: TRBV9
clone_size: -
d_call: -
cdr3_aa: CASSVAGRQETQYF
cdr3_nt: TGTGCCAGCAGCGTTGCGGGGAGACAAGAGACCCAGTACTTC

j_call: TRBJ2-5
v_call: TRBV19
clone_size: -
d_call: -
cdr3_aa: CASSNGVFQETQYF
cdr3_nt: TGTGCCAGTAGTAACGGGGTATTCCAAGAGACCCAGTACTTC

j_call: TRBJ1-1
v_call: TRBV19
clone_size: -
d_call: -
cdr3_aa: CASSIGGDYTEAFF
cdr3_nt: TGTGCCAGTAGTATAGGAGGGGATTACACTGAAGCTTTCTTT

j_call: TRBJ2-7
v_call: TRBV7-9
clone_size: few
d_call: -
cdr3_aa: CASSYPGPPEQYF
cdr3_nt: TGTGCCAGCAGCTATCCGGGTCCGCCCGAGCAGTACTTC

j_call: TRBJ2-3
v_call: TRBV5-6
clone_size: -
d_call: -
cdr3_aa: CASTSTGIDTQYF
cdr3_nt: TGTGCCAGCACTTCTACAGGGATTGATACGCAGTATTTT

j_call: TRBJ2-4
v_call: TRBV13
clone_size: few
d_call: TRBD2
cdr3_aa: CASSLGLAGIAKNIQYF
cdr3_nt: TGTGCCAGCAGCTTGGGACTAGCGGGGATAGCCAAAAACATTCAGTACTTC

j_call: TRBJ2-2
v_call: TRBV9
clone_size: -
d_call: -
cdr3_aa: CASSQDGELFF
cdr3_nt: TGTGCCAGCAGCCAAGACGGGGAGCTGTTTTTT

j_call: TRBJ2-3
v_call: TRBV7-6
clone_size: -
d_call: -
cdr3_aa: CASSLAGGPTDTQYF
cdr3_nt: TGTGCCAGCAGCTTAGCTGGCGGCCCCACAGATACGCAGTATTTT

j_call: TRBJ1-2
v_call: TRBV6-5
clone_size: -
d_call: -
cdr3_aa: CASSPARNRYGYTF
cdr3_nt: TGTGCCAGCAGCCCCGCCAGGAACCGCTATGGCTACACCTTC

j_call: TRBJ1-5
v_call: TRBV4-1
clone_size: -
d_call: -
cdr3_aa: CASSQGDAANQPQHF
cdr3_nt: TGCGCCAGCAGCCAGGGGGACGCCGCCAATCAGCCCCAGCATTTT

j_call: TRBJ2-3
v_call: TRBV7-9
clone_size: few
d_call: -
cdr3_aa: CASSPPATDTQYF
cdr3_nt: TGTGCCAGCAGCCCGCCTGCCACAGATACGCAGTATTTT

j_call: TRBJ2-1
v_call: TRBV2
clone_size: -
d_call: TRBD2
cdr3_aa: CASRLGRASYNEQFF
cdr3_nt: TGTGCCAGCAGGCTCGGGAGGGCCAGCTACAATGAGCAGTTCTTC

j_call: TRBJ2-2
v_call: TRBV29-1
clone_size: -
d_call: -
cdr3_aa: CSVEAGEGELFF
cdr3_nt: TGCAGCGTTGAGGCCGGCGAGGGGGAGCTGTTTTTT

j_call: TRBJ2-1
v_call: TRBV2
clone_size: -
d_call: TRBD2
cdr3_aa: CASSRGTSGRVSGSYNEQFF
cdr3_nt: TGTGCCAGCAGCAGAGGGACTAGCGGGAGAGTCTCCGGCTCCTACAATGAGCAGTTCTTC

j_call: TRBJ1-1
v_call: TRBV7-9
clone_size: -
d_call: -
cdr3_aa: CASSSAIGTFHTEAFF
cdr3_nt: TGTGCCAGCAGCTCAGCCATAGGGACCTTTCACACTGAAGCTTTCTTT

j_call: TRBJ2-4
v_call: TRBV29-1
clone_size: few
d_call: -
cdr3_aa: CSVVEGIKNIQYF
cdr3_nt: TGCAGCGTTGTAGAGGGAATCAAAAACATTCAGTACTTC

j_call: TRBJ1-2
v_call: TRBV25-1
clone_size: -
d_call: -
cdr3_aa: CASTLDRDTYGYTF
cdr3_nt: TGTGCCAGCACCTTAGACCGGGACACCTATGGCTACACCTTC

j_call: TRBJ1-5
v_call: TRBV7-9
clone_size: -
d_call: -
cdr3_aa: CASSFGSNQPQHF
cdr3_nt: TGTGCCAGCAGCTTTGGCAGCAATCAGCCCCAGCATTTT

j_call: TRBJ2-7
v_call: TRBV9
clone_size: -
d_call: TRBD1
cdr3_aa: CASSVTGQGSQYF
cdr3_nt: TGTGCCAGCAGCGTAACGGGACAGGGTAGTCAGTACTTC

j_call: TRBJ2-1
v_call: TRBV5-6
clone_size: -
d_call: -
cdr3_aa: CASSLGTGNEQFF
cdr3_nt: TGTGCCAGCAGCTTGGGGACGGGGAATGAGCAGTTCTTC

j_call: TRBJ2-7
v_call: TRBV13
clone_size: -
d_call: TRBD1
cdr3_aa: CASGTGGYEQYF
cdr3_nt: TGTGCCAGCGGGACAGGGGGCTACGAGCAGTACTTC

j_call: TRBJ2-3
v_call: TRBV30
clone_size: once
d_call: TRBD2
cdr3_aa: CAWNWGTSTPDTQYF
cdr3_nt: TGTGCCTGGAACTGGGGGACTAGTACACCAGATACGCAGTATTTT

j_call: TRBJ2-1
v_call: TRBV27
clone_size: -
d_call: TRBD2
cdr3_aa: CASSFAGGYNEQFF
cdr3_nt: TGTGCCAGCAGTTTCGCGGGAGGTTACAATGAGCAGTTCTTC

j_call: TRBJ2-1
v_call: TRBV15
clone_size: once
d_call: -
cdr3_aa: CATSRVRTFYNEQFF
cdr3_nt: TGTGCCACCAGCAGAGTCCGGACTTTCTACAATGAGCAGTTCTTC

j_call: TRBJ2-5
v_call: TRBV14
clone_size: -
d_call: TRBD2
cdr3_aa: CASSQDVVAGEEETQYF
cdr3_nt: TGTGCCAGCAGCCAAGATGTGGTAGCGGGAGAGGAGGAGACCCAGTACTTC

j_call: TRBJ2-3
v_call: TRBV7-9
clone_size: -
d_call: TRBD2
cdr3_aa: CASRTGLAESTDTQYF
cdr3_nt: TGTGCCAGCAGGACGGGACTAGCTGAGAGCACAGATACGCAGTATTTT

j_call: TRBJ2-5
v_call: TRBV7-9
clone_size: -
d_call: -
cdr3_aa: CASTAETQYF
cdr3_nt: TGTGCCAGCACCGCGGAGACCCAGTACTTC

j_call: TRBJ2-1
v_call: TRBV4-1
clone_size: few
d_call: TRBD2
cdr3_aa: CASSQDPGLAYNEQFF
cdr3_nt: TGCGCCAGCAGCCAAGATCCGGGACTAGCTTATAATGAGCAGTTCTTC

j_call: TRBJ2-1
v_call: TRBV27
clone_size: -
d_call: -
cdr3_aa: CASSIGTGQFF
cdr3_nt: TGTGCCAGCAGTATAGGGACCGGGCAGTTCTTC

j_call: TRBJ2-7
v_call: TRBV27
clone_size: -
d_call: -
cdr3_aa: CASSWGSGSYEQYF
cdr3_nt: TGTGCCAGCAGTTGGGGTAGCGGCTCCTACGAGCAGTACTTC

j_call: TRBJ2-7
v_call: TRBV21-1
clone_size: -
d_call: -
cdr3_aa: CASRTGFRYEQYF
cdr3_nt: TGTGCCAGCAGAACAGGGTTTAGGTACGAGCAGTACTTC

j_call: TRBJ2-7
v_call: TRBV5-1
clone_size: -
d_call: -
cdr3_aa: CASSFTGSYEQYF
cdr3_nt: TGCGCCAGCAGCTTCACAGGGTCCTACGAGCAGTACTTC

j_call: TRBJ1-1
v_call: TRBV11-2
clone_size: -
d_call: -
cdr3_aa: CASSFSLNTEAFF
cdr3_nt: TGTGCCAGCAGCTTCTCCCTGAACACTGAAGCTTTCTTT

j_call: TRBJ2-3
v_call: TRBV29-1
clone_size: few
d_call: -
cdr3_aa: CSVEDQIWTDTQYF
cdr3_nt: TGCAGCGTTGAAGATCAAATTTGGACGGATACGCAGTATTTT

j_call: TRBJ2-7
v_call: TRBV4-2
clone_size: -
d_call: TRBD2
cdr3_aa: CASSQDRGLSSYEQYF
cdr3_nt: TGTGCCAGCAGCCAAGATAGGGGACTAAGCTCCTACGAGCAGTACTTC

j_call: TRBJ2-7
v_call: TRBV13
clone_size: few
d_call: -
cdr3_aa: CASSSREGAYEQYF
cdr3_nt: TGTGCCAGCAGCTCCCGCGAGGGGGCCTACGAGCAGTACTTC

j_call: TRBJ1-5
v_call: TRBV6-1
clone_size: -
d_call: -
cdr3_aa: CASSEEETGPWQPQHF
cdr3_nt: TGTGCCAGCAGTGAAGAAGAGACCGGACCGTGGCAGCCCCAGCATTTT

j_call: TRBJ1-2
v_call: TRBV27
clone_size: -
d_call: -
cdr3_aa: CASSFLGITGYTF
cdr3_nt: TGTGCCAGCAGTTTTTTGGGGATTACCGGCTACACCTTC

j_call: TRBJ2-7
v_call: TRBV27
clone_size: -
d_call: -
cdr3_aa: CASSSQGSSYEQYF
cdr3_nt: TGTGCCAGCAGTTCACAGGGTAGCTCCTACGAGCAGTACTTC

j_call: TRBJ2-5
v_call: TRBV11-2
clone_size: -
d_call: -
cdr3_aa: CASSRAGAGYF
cdr3_nt: TGTGCCAGCAGCAGGGCCGGGGCGGGGTACTTC

j_call: TRBJ2-2
v_call: TRBV29-1
clone_size: -
d_call: -
cdr3_aa: CSVEDLGAANTGELFF
cdr3_nt: TGCAGCGTTGAAGATTTGGGCGCAGCGAACACCGGGGAGCTGTTTTTT

j_call: TRBJ2-7
v_call: TRBV27
clone_size: -
d_call: TRBD1
cdr3_aa: CASRTGGYHEQYF
cdr3_nt: TGTGCCAGCAGGACAGGGGGCTACCACGAGCAGTACTTC

j_call: TRBJ2-7
v_call: TRBV4-1
clone_size: -
d_call: -
cdr3_aa: CASSQAGPPYEQYF
cdr3_nt: TGCGCCAGCAGCCAAGCGGGGCCGCCATACGAGCAGTACTTC

j_call: TRBJ2-7
v_call: TRBV4-1
clone_size: -
d_call: TRBD2
cdr3_aa: CASSQGGTSQAYEQYF
cdr3_nt: TGCGCCAGCAGCCAAGGGGGGACTAGTCAAGCCTACGAGCAGTACTTC

j_call: TRBJ1-1
v_call: TRBV4-1
clone_size: -
d_call: -
cdr3_aa: CASSQVGSGTEAFF
cdr3_nt: TGCGCCAGCAGCCAAGTTGGGTCTGGCACTGAAGCTTTCTTT

j_call: TRBJ2-1
v_call: TRBV15
clone_size: -
d_call: TRBD2
cdr3_aa: CATSNWGGRADYSHNEQFF
cdr3_nt: TGTGCCACCAGCAATTGGGGCGGGAGGGCCGATTATTCCCACAATGAGCAGTTCTTC

j_call: TRBJ1-1
v_call: TRBV4-1
clone_size: -
d_call: -
cdr3_aa: CASSQAGLGTEAFF
cdr3_nt: TGCGCCAGCAGCCAAGCGGGATTGGGCACTGAAGCTTTCTTT

j_call: TRBJ2-4
v_call: TRBV7-8
clone_size: -
d_call: TRBD1
cdr3_aa: CASSPTPGQGAKNIQYF
cdr3_nt: TGTGCCAGCAGCCCCACCCCGGGACAGGGTGCCAAAAACATTCAGTACTTC